One and the same sample provided the 18 T cell receptor beta chains below, sequenced in a study of cytomegalovirus exposure and HLA in healthy donors. 60 Vbeta and 13 Jbeta primers were used in PCR. Some clones are missing from TCRdb's copy, which holds only in-frame ones; the method was immunoSEQ multiplex PCR. The table has about 68,000 clones, about 81% seen once. Sequencing input: PBMCs. All receptors come from a human donor in good health.

This clone showed up just once. CDR3 residues: CSARRKETQYF. The DNA of the CDR3 is TGCAGTGCCCGGCGGAAAGAGACCCAGTACTTC. The J gene is TRBJ2-5, the V gene TRBV20-1; no clear D gene. Germline V gives CDR1 DFQATT, CDR2 SNEGSKA (reference sequence). The CDR3 contains 11 residues. V was cut by 6 bases and J by 3 bases, with 8 bases left in between.

This chain joins TRBV5-6 and TRBJ1-2; 9 nucleotides align to TRBD1. Germline V lookup: CDR1 SGHDT, CDR2 YYEEEE. The CDR3 spans 15 residues. Losses at the gene ends were 4 bases for V and 4 bases for J; bases not matched to a gene: 8. The CDR3 region has the DNA TGTGCCAGCAGCCAGGGACAGGGAAGGGGCTATGGCTACACCTTC. This codes for CASSQGQGRGYGYTF.

The rearrangement joins TRBV5-1 to TRBJ2-3; 10 nucleotides align to TRBD2. CDR1 and CDR2 (germline): SGHRS, YFSETQ. This CDR3 is built from 15 residues. V dropped 5 bases and J dropped 4; count of bases not matched to a gene: 7. DNA for the CDR3: TGCGCCAGCAGACGAAGCGGGGGGGCGCCAGATACGCAGTATTTT. It translates to CASRRSGGAPDTQYF.

This chain links TRBV7-8 with TRBJ1-2; 10 bases fit TRBD1. The CDR3 runs to 15 residues. Losses at the gene ends were 5 bases for V and 2 bases for J; bases not matched to a gene: 5. CDR1 is SGHVS and CDR2 is FQNEAQ in the germline V gene. The CDR3: CASSLWTGGNYGYTF. The CDR3 DNA reads TGTGCCAGCAGCCTCTGGACAGGGGGAAACTATGGCTACACCTTC.

This chain connects TRBV27 to TRBJ2-5; possible D gene TRBD2, 6 bases. Looked up from germline, CDR1 is MNHEY and CDR2 is SMNVEV (reference sequence). Trimming pared 8 bases from V and 4 bases from J, leaving 20 bases between. The CDR3 runs to 15 residues. The CDR3 protein is CASYSREGTRETQYF. In nucleotides, the CDR3 is TGTGCCAGCTACTCCCGAGAGGGGACTCGAGAGACCCAGTACTTC.

The CDR3 bases are TGTGCCAGAAGCTTAGACAGGATATCCGGCAATCAGCCCCAGCATTTT. Its translation is CARSLDRISGNQPQHF. The V call is TRBV5-3, the J call TRBJ1-5, with D maybe TRBD1 (6 bases). TRBV5-3 belongs to the ORF category, with a function that is uncertain. CDR3 size: 16 residues. Trimming stripped 2 bases from V and 2 bases from J, with 14 bases between.

This rearrangement joins TRBV10-1 to TRBJ1-3; no definite D call. Germline loops: CDR1 WNHNN, CDR2 SYGVQD (reference sequence). The CDR3 contains 14 residues. The V end was cut by 0 bases, the J end by 1 base, with 4 bases between. CDR3 region: CASSESRSGNTIYF. The CDR3, as DNA: TGCGCCAGCAGTGAGTCCAGATCTGGAAACACCATATATTTT.

This clone was seen a single time. The V call is TRBV7-2, the J call TRBJ2-3; 10 nucleotides align to TRBD2. The CDR3 is made up of 16 amino acids. The V segment lost 1 base and the J segment 3 bases; nucleotides outside the gene matches: 4. Germline V gene data show CDR1 as SGHTA and CDR2 as FQGNSA. The DNA of the CDR3 is TGTGCCAGCAGCTTAGGTGCTAGCGGGGGAACAGATACGCAGTATTTT. Translated, it gives CASSLGASGGTDTQYF.

The chain has TRBV4-1 and TRBJ2-7, with TRBD1 as a possible D gene (6 bases). Germline CDR1 MGHRA, CDR2 YSYEKL. Trimming left V 0 bases short and J 6 bases short, with 12 bases between. CDR3 size: 14 residues. Here the CDR3 reads CASSQDNRVGEQYF. CDR3 DNA sequence: TGCGCCAGCAGCCAAGATAACAGGGTGGGCGAGCAGTACTTC.

The rearrangement links TRBV6-1 to TRBJ2-1; 13 bases line up with TRBD2. The CDR3 length is 15 residues. Trimming at V came to 2 bases and at J to 9 bases, leaving 4 bases not matched to a gene. From germline, CDR1 is MNHNS and CDR2 SASEGT. CDR3 coding DNA: TGTGCCAGCAGTGAAACTAGCGGGGGGGCTATTGAGCAGTTCTTC. Amino acid sequence: CASSETSGGAIEQFF.

The chain has TRBV7-3 and TRBJ1-5; 8 nucleotides align to TRBD1. V trimming: 0 bases; J trimming: 10 bases; junction bases outside the gene matches: 8. CDR1 SGHTA and CDR2 FQGTGA come from the germline V gene. This CDR3 is 15 amino acids long. The CDR3 loop is CASSLTTTGVNPQHF. The DNA for the CDR3 is TGTGCCAGCAGCTTAACGACGACAGGGGTGAACCCCCAGCATTTT.

The table lists this clone with a count of one. At one end, the junction sequence differs from germline, possibly due to a read error. The rearrangement joins TRBV7-9 to TRBJ1-2; tentative D call: TRBD1 (6 bases). Germline CDR1 and CDR2: SEHNR and FQNEAQ (reference sequence). This CDR3 is built from 12 residues. The CDR3, as DNA: TGTTCCAGTGGACAGTCTAACTATGGCTACACCTTC. Encoded protein: CSSGQSNYGYTF. Full variable domain (rest looked up from reference TRBV7-9 and TRBJ1-2): DTGVSQNPRHKITKRGQNVTFRCDPISEHNRLYWYRQTLGQGPEFLTYFQNEAQLEKSRLLSDRFSAERPKGSFSTLEIQRTEQGDSAMYLCSSGQSNYGYTFGSGTRLTVV.

A note on this clone: Sequence at one end of the junction differs from germline and may be a read error. The chain links TRBV7-3 to TRBJ1-2; 7 bases are shared with TRBD1. The germline CDR1 and CDR2 sequences are SGHTA and FQGTGA. The CDR3 runs 14 residues. Written as DNA, the CDR3 is TGTGCCCCTTTGTTGGGACAGCTGAACTATGGCTACCCCTTC. It translates to CAPLLGQLNYGYPF.

The chain employs TRBV6-1 and TRBJ2-2; the D is unclear. Per the germline V gene, CDR1 is MNHNS and CDR2 is SASEGT. The CDR3 extends over 17 amino acids. V dropped 1 base and J dropped 3 bases, with 15 bases sitting between them. CDR3 bases: TGTGCCAGCAGTGAAGGGGTGGTGTTAACAGACACCGGGGAGCTGTTTTTT. The encoded protein is CASSEGVVLTDTGELFF.

The V call is TRBV7-9, the J call TRBJ2-5, with 11 positions matching TRBD1. The CDR3 is made up of 15 amino acids. The V gene end was trimmed by 2 bases and the J gene end by 4 bases; junction bases not matched to a gene: 3. Germline V CDR1 and CDR2: SEHNR, FQNEAQ (reference sequence). CDR3 sequence reads: CASSLRTGGTETQYF. The DNA of the CDR3 is TGTGCCAGCAGCTTAAGGACAGGGGGCACAGAGACCCAGTACTTC.

The rearrangement joins TRBV7-3 to TRBJ2-3, with 7 bases lining up with TRBD2. Germline loops: CDR1 SGHTA, CDR2 FQGTGA. Unmatched junction bases numbered 5, after V lost 2 bases and J lost 3 bases. There are 15 residues in the CDR3. CDR3 residues: CASSLALGGTDTQYF. The CDR3 DNA follows: TGTGCCAGCAGCTTAGCACTGGGGGGGACAGATACGCAGTATTTT.

The rearrangement uses TRBV6-1 and TRBJ1-2; D remains ambiguous. V was clipped by 3 bases and J by 5 bases, with 10 bases between them. The CDR3 runs to 13 residues. Per germline, CDR1 MNHNS and CDR2 SASEGT. The CDR3 DNA reads TGTGCCAGCAGTGAGTCAAACAGTTATGGCTACACCTTC. Encoded protein: CASSESNSYGYTF.

This sequence joins TRBV5-1 and TRBJ1-3; D ambiguous. Germline CDR1 is SGHRS and CDR2 is YFSETQ. V was pared by 4 bases and J by 2 bases, with 13 bases between. The CDR3 contains 15 residues. The CDR3 region is CASSPAGDPGNTIYF. CDR3 DNA sequence: TGCGCCAGCAGCCCGGCCGGGGATCCTGGAAACACCATATATTTT.